These 6 T cell receptor beta chains were sequenced from one sample in a study of CD8 T cells in ankylosing spondylitis. Overall study results and limits: Made up of 7 to 9 highly homologous variants, a TCR beta motif appeared characteristic of ankylosing spondylitis blood.

Which antigens these TCRs recognize remains unknown. One entry per CDR3 protein, called by TCRdb with MiXCR from the 5' RACE reads. The sample carries around 890,000 distinct CDR3 sequences, 12% recorded once. The sequenced sample was blood, either unsorted or a sorted T cell fraction (not recorded which). The receptors here all came from a male donor with ankylosing spondylitis.

This clonotype was picked up many times. The V call is TRBV7-8, the J call TRBJ2-1, with unresolved D. The CDR3 extends over 15 amino acids. Germline V gene lookup returns CDR1 SGHVS and CDR2 FQNEAQ. Deletions cut 5 bases from V and 8 bases from J, with 19 bases between. In DNA, the CDR3 is TGTGCCAGCAGCCAAAGCCGGTGGCTGATGTATGAGCAGTTCTTC. This encodes CASSQSRWLMYEQFF.

This clonotype has a handful of counts. The V call is TRBV7-2, the J call TRBJ2-7; D tentatively reads TRBD1 or TRBD2 (5 bases each). Trimming removed 5 bases from V and 4 bases from J, with 15 bases in between. The germline CDR1 and CDR2 sequences are SGHTA and FQGNSA. This CDR3 is built from 14 residues. CDR3 nucleotide sequence: TGTGCCAGCAGCCCACCGGGACGAAGATACGAGCAGTACTTC. Encoded protein: CASSPPGRRYEQYF.

This clonotype was seen more than once but under ten times. The chain has TRBV7-2 and TRBJ2-5; D ambiguous. With 3 bases removed from V and 5 bases from J, the gap between germline ends came to 16 bases. The CDR3 covers 15 residues. Looked up from germline, CDR1 is SGHTA and CDR2 is FQGNSA. CDR3 region: CASSLAAGPSETQYF. The CDR3 coding sequence is TGTGCCAGCAGCTTGGCTGCCGGGCCCTCGGAGACCCAGTACTTC. Filled out from reference TRBV7-2 and TRBJ2-5, the complete variable domain reads GAGVSQSPSNKVTEKGKDVELRCDPISGHTALYWYRQSLGQGLEFLIYFQGNSAPDKSGLPSDRFSAERTGGSVSTLTIQRTQQEDSAVYLCASSLAAGPSETQYFGPGTRLLVL.

This clonotype was detected ten times or more. This chain links TRBV6-5 with TRBJ1-2; the match to TRBD1 covers 8 bases. The germline V gene has CDR1 MNHEY and CDR2 SVGAGI. The V segment lost 0 bases and the J segment 2 bases; nucleotides outside the gene matches: 5. This CDR3 region has 16 residues. The chain's CDR3 is CASSYSETGANYGYTF. CDR3 coding DNA: TGTGCCAGCAGTTACTCGGAGACAGGGGCAAACTATGGCTACACCTTC.

The table lists this clonotype with many counts. The chain joins TRBV5-5 to TRBJ1-1; D gene uncertain. Looked up from germline, CDR1 is SGHKS and CDR2 is YYEKEE (reference sequence). With 0 bases removed from V and 0 bases from J, the gap between germline ends came to 6 bases. The CDR3 runs 14 residues. The CDR3 DNA reads TGTGCCAGCAGCTTGGGGCATATGAACACTGAAGCTTTCTTT. As protein: CASSLGHMNTEAFF.

This clonotype was seen a few times. The rearrangement links TRBV27 to TRBJ2-3; 10 bases are a match to TRBD2. V trimming: 8 bases; J trimming: 0 bases; junction bases outside the gene matches: 8. This CDR3 spans 16 amino acids. Germline CDR1 reads MNHEY; CDR2 reads SMNVEV (reference sequence). The CDR3 bases are TGTGCCAGCCGGGTTAGCGGGAGGCTTAGCACAGATACGCAGTATTTT. Its protein is CASRVSGRLSTDTQYF.